This T cell receptor (beta chain) was sequenced during a study of spatial heterogeneity in lung cancer. Study-level background: Consistent detection of more beta-chain than alpha-chain sequences was observed.

Germline V lookup: CDR1 ENHRY, CDR2 SYGVKD. The CDR3 is made up of 14 amino acids. With 0 bases removed from V and 2 bases from J, the gap between germline ends came to 6 bases. Every individual TCR cDNA molecule carried its own unique molecular identifier, which allowed correction of PCR and sequencing errors. TCRdb re-called the 5' RACE reads with MiXCR, one entry per CDR3 protein. This table holds some 87,000 distinct CDR3 sequences, roughly 10% found once. The time point denotes: sample taken at primary tumor resection. Sequencing covered unsorted whole RNA taken from tumor, nontumor lung or frozen PBMC. The donor group consisted of 55 to 85 patients who had untreated, early-stage non-small cell lung cancer.

The V call is TRBV10-3, the J call TRBJ2-3; D is perhaps TRBD1 (5 bases). The specimen was PBMCs, collected at surgery. The receptor's source is a male donor with early-stage non-small cell lung cancer. The CDR3 DNA reads as TGTGCCATCAGTGAGTCAGGGGCCACAGATACGCAGTATTTT. Its protein is CAISESGATDTQYF.